What follows are 26 T cell receptor beta chains derived from one specimen sequenced in a study of shared clonotypes between healthy human individuals. This table comes from immunoSEQ multiplex PCR, and its TCRdb copy is limited to in-frame clones, with some not included. The sample records approximately 2.4 million clones, 90% to 97% being singletons. Specimen: naive CD4+ T cells sorted from blood. Subset reported: CD45RA+ positively selected. These receptors were collected from a man younger than 35 in good health.

This chain links TRBV2 with TRBJ2-1, with TRBD1 matching over 8 bases. This CDR3 comprises 16 residues. V lost 8 bases and J lost 7; bases outside the gene matches: 16. From germline, CDR1 is SNHLY and CDR2 FYNNEI. CDR3 DNA: TGTGCCAGCTCCCCTAGTGGACAGGGTATGACTAATGAGCAGTTCTTC. It specifies CASSPSGQGMTNEQFF.

The chain employs TRBV6-1 and TRBJ2-7; TRBD2 matches at 7 bases. CDR3 length: 14 amino acids. Germline V gene lookup returns CDR1 MNHNS and CDR2 SASEGT. V dropped 7 bases and J dropped 7; count of bases not matched to a gene: 13. Here the CDR3 DNA reads TGTGCCAGCACGGCGATCGGGGGGACGAGGGAGCAGTACTTC. Translation gives CASTAIGGTREQYF.

This clone was counted a single time. V is TRBV12-5 and J is TRBJ2-2, with 9 bases fitting TRBD2. V shed 3 bases and J 0 bases; nucleotides not matched to a gene: 5. Germline V CDR1 and CDR2: LGHNT, FRNRAP. CDR3 length: 17 amino acids. The CDR3 loop is CASGLRLAGPNTGELFF. In nucleotides, the CDR3 is TGTGCTAGTGGTTTACGGCTAGCGGGGCCGAACACCGGGGAGCTGTTTTTT.

This sequence joins TRBV14 and TRBJ2-7; TRBD2 aligns across 9 bases. Looked up from germline, CDR1 is SGHDN and CDR2 is FVKESK. V gave up 6 bases and J gave up 3 bases; unmatched junction bases: 6. The CDR3 length is 14 residues. The CDR3 loop reads CASSVQRGDYEQYF. The CDR3 DNA sequence: TGTGCCAGCAGTGTCCAGCGGGGGGACTACGAGCAGTACTTC.

The V and J genes are TRBV6-5 and TRBJ1-2, with D maybe TRBD1 (6 bases). Trimming pared 8 bases from V and 4 bases from J, leaving 20 bases between. CDR1 and CDR2 (germline): MNHEY, SVGAGI. This CDR3 comprises 15 residues. Written as DNA, the CDR3 is TGTGCCAGCTTAGGGGGGGCCGGACGATCCTATGGCTACACCTTC. Protein sequence: CASLGGAGRSYGYTF.

The CDR3 sequence is CASSVGPLDSYEQYF. The DNA of the CDR3 is TGTGCCAGCAGCGTCGGACCACTGGATTCCTACGAGCAGTACTTC. The chain combines TRBV7-6 with TRBJ2-7; no clear D. Germline assignment: CDR1 SGHVS and CDR2 FNYEAQ. The CDR3 sequence is 15 residues long. Deletions cut 5 bases from V and 1 base from J, with 15 bases between.

J is TRBJ1-1 and V is TRBV7-6; no firm D call. V was cut by 0 bases and J by 3 bases, with 8 bases left in between. The CDR3 is made up of 14 amino acids. The germline CDR1 and CDR2 sequences are SGHVS and FNYEAQ. The chain's CDR3 is CASSLALEYTEAFF. The CDR3 nucleotides read TGTGCCAGCAGCTTAGCGTTGGAATACACTGAAGCTTTCTTT.

This clone was recorded once. This may arise from a read error, as a much more abundant clone is one base away. The chain joins TRBV11-2 to TRBJ2-7; D call uncertain. Germline lookup yields CDR1 SGHAT and CDR2 FQNNGV. The ends were cut back, 5 bases at V and 3 bases at J, with 5 bases in the middle. The CDR3 spans 11 residues. Here the CDR3 reads CASSAFYEQYF. The CDR3 nucleotides are TGTGCCAGCAGCGCCTTCTACGAGCAGTACTTC.

J is TRBJ2-3 and V is TRBV28, with D possibly matching TRBD2 (6 bases). The CDR3 runs 14 residues. Trimming removed 6 bases at V and 3 bases at J, with 13 bases between. Germline V gives CDR1 MDHEN, CDR2 SYDVKM. CDR3 sequence: CASSLTRTTDTQYF. The CDR3 DNA is TGTGCCAGCAGCTTGACTAGGACAACAGATACGCAGTATTTT.

The V and J genes are TRBV27 and TRBJ1-2; 8 bases match TRBD1. J gave up 12 bases and V 5 bases, and 8 bases lay outside the gene matches. This CDR3 contains 12 residues. Germline values: CDR1 MNHEY, CDR2 SMNVEV (reference sequence). CDR3 nucleotide sequence: TGTGCCAGCAGTGGGACAGGACGTTCTCACACCTTC. Translation gives CASSGTGRSHTF.

CDR3 in DNA: TGCGCCAGCAGCGGGGGGACAGGGGGGCCCCTTAGCCTCCGAAACACCATATATTTT. It codes for CASSGGTGGPLSLRNTIYF. The chain couples TRBV4-1 to TRBJ1-3; 11 positions match TRBD1. The germline gives CDR1 MGHRA, CDR2 YSYEKL. Germline trimming cut 5 bases from V and 5 bases from J; bases unmatched to any gene: 17. The CDR3 loop spans 19 amino acids.

The V and J genes are TRBV6-1 and TRBJ1-5; weak D call: TRBD1 (6 bases). The germline V gene encodes CDR1 MNHNS and CDR2 SASEGT. The CDR3 totals 13 residues. V was trimmed by 3 bases and J by 7 bases, leaving 10 bases between them. The CDR3 nucleotides are TGTGCCAGCAGTGAGACAGGACAACAGCCCCAGCATTTT. It is translated as CASSETGQQPQHF.

This rearrangement joins TRBV2 to TRBJ2-6; TRBD2 might be the D (5 bases). Between the trimmed V and J ends, which lost 6 bases and 0 bases, there was a span of 12 bases. CDR1 is SNHLY, CDR2 FYNNEI, per germline. The CDR3 spans 16 residues. The CDR3 loop is CASRERGGSGANVLTF. Written as DNA, the CDR3 is TGTGCCAGCAGAGAGCGTGGAGGCTCTGGGGCCAACGTCCTGACTTTC.

The chain has TRBV6-5 and TRBJ1-4; no definite D call. Germline V gene sequence: CDR1 MNHEY, CDR2 SVGAGI. Trimming pared 0 bases from V and 4 bases from J, leaving 12 bases between. This CDR3 has 16 residues. The CDR3 nucleotides are TGTGCCAGCAGTTACTCGTGGGGAGGGTATAATGAAAAACTGTTTTTT. Amino acid sequence: CASSYSWGGYNEKLFF.

Notes on this clone: Other nucleotide sequences in the sample specify the same CDR3. The chain carries TRBV5-4 and TRBJ2-5; TRBD1 matches at 8 bases. The CDR3 is 13 residues long. V was clipped by 4 bases and J by 5 bases; unmatched bases: 4. Per the germline V gene, CDR1 is SGHNT and CDR2 is YYREEE (reference sequence). CDR3 nucleotides: TGTGCCAGCAGCCGGACAGGGTCGGAGACCCAGTACTTC. Its translation is CASSRTGSETQYF.

The chain is built from TRBV29-1 and TRBJ1-1; maybe TRBD1 (5 bases). This CDR3 is built from 14 residues. The ends were cut back, 0 bases at V and 3 bases at J, with 11 bases in the middle. Germline CDR1 and CDR2: SQVTM and ANQGSEA. This CDR3 reads CSVEDRVRDTEAFF. In DNA, the CDR3 is TGCAGCGTTGAAGACAGGGTTAGGGACACTGAAGCTTTCTTT.

This CDR3 is CASSAGQGALGTEAFF. The CDR3 DNA follows: TGTGCCAGCAGCGCGGGACAGGGGGCGCTGGGCACTGAAGCTTTCTTT. This sequence joins TRBV5-6 and TRBJ1-1; 12 bases line up with TRBD1. Germline V gene sequence: CDR1 SGHDT, CDR2 YYEEEE. V trimming: 4 bases; J trimming: 4 bases; junction bases outside the gene matches: 8. This CDR3 spans 16 amino acids. Variable domain in full (rest from reference TRBV5-6 and TRBJ1-1): DAGVTQSPTHLIKTRGQQVTLRCSPKSGHDTVSWYQQALGQGPQFIFQYYEEEERQRGNFPDRFSGHQFPNYSSELNVNALLLGDSALYLCASSAGQGALGTEAFFGQGTRLTVV.

As concerns this clone: Other nucleotide sequences from this sample produce the same CDR3. J is TRBJ2-3 and V is TRBV5-1; weak D call: TRBD2 (6 bases). Germline V gives CDR1 SGHRS, CDR2 YFSETQ. Trimming left V 3 bases short and J 2 bases short, with 10 bases between. This CDR3 region has 14 residues. The CDR3 region is CASSSGLSTDTQYF. Written as DNA, the CDR3 is TGCGCCAGCAGCTCGGGACTTTCCACAGATACGCAGTATTTT. Supplemented by reference TRBV5-1 and TRBJ2-3, the full variable domain reads KAGVTQTPRYLIKTRGQQVTLSCSPISGHRSVSWYQQTPGQGLQFLFEYFSETQRNKGNFPGRFSGRQFSNSRSEMNVSTLELGDSALYLCASSSGLSTDTQYFGPGTRLTVL.

This clone was seen just once. V usage is TRBV11-2 and J usage is TRBJ2-7, with a possible D match to TRBD2 (6 bases). The germline V gene encodes CDR1 SGHAT and CDR2 FQNNGV. CDR3 length: 17 amino acids. V lost 0 bases to trimming and J lost 2 bases, with 17 bases between them. CDR3 in DNA: TGTGCCAGCAGCTTAGATCGGCGGGGAAAGGGCCCCTACGAGCAGTACTTC. It encodes CASSLDRRGKGPYEQYF.

V usage is TRBV5-1 and J usage is TRBJ1-3; D might be TRBD1 (5 bases). The CDR3 contains 14 residues. Germline CDR1 SGHRS, CDR2 YFSETQ. V shed 2 bases and J shed 4 bases, with 10 bases lying between them. CDR3: CASSFGAGGNTIYF. The CDR3 region has the DNA TGCGCCAGCAGCTTCGGGGCGGGAGGAAACACCATATATTTT. The full variable domain, completed using reference TRBV5-1 and TRBJ1-3, is KAGVTQTPRYLIKTRGQQVTLSCSPISGHRSVSWYQQTPGQGLQFLFEYFSETQRNKGNFPGRFSGRQFSNSRSEMNVSTLELGDSALYLCASSFGAGGNTIYFGEGSWLTVV.

About this clone itself: Different DNA sequences within this sample yield the same CDR3. This sequence joins TRBV5-4 and TRBJ2-3; 11 nucleotides agree with TRBD2. This CDR3 has 15 residues. Germline lookup yields CDR1 SGHNT and CDR2 YYREEE (reference sequence). V lost 7 bases, J lost 2 bases, and 6 bases stayed unmatched. CDR3 in DNA: TGTGCCAGCTCTCTAGCGGGAGGTTCCACAGATACGCAGTATTTT. The encoded protein is CASSLAGGSTDTQYF.

This clone was recorded only once. The chain joins TRBV7-2 to TRBJ2-7, with D maybe TRBD2 (5 bases). V lost 5 bases, J lost 2 bases, and 16 bases lay in between. The CDR3 spans 15 residues. The germline gives CDR1 SGHTA, CDR2 FQGNSA. The chain's CDR3 is CASSRTAMGAYEQYF. The CDR3 region has the DNA TGTGCCAGCAGCAGGACCGCAATGGGAGCCTACGAGCAGTACTTC.

The V call is TRBV10-3, the J call TRBJ1-1; TRBD1 aligns across 7 bases. The CDR3 has 14 amino acids. Trimming cost V 3 bases and J 4 bases; bases outside gene matches: 5. The germline gives CDR1 ENHRY, CDR2 SYGVKD. As DNA, the CDR3 is TGTGCCATCAGTGACGACAGGGCGGGCACTGAAGCTTTCTTT. Its translation: CAISDDRAGTEAFF.

The chain uses TRBV5-6 and TRBJ2-5, with D possibly TRBD2 on 6 matching bases. The DNA end is a closer match to TRBJ2-7, so the J assignment may be wrong. This CDR3 has 13 residues. Germline V gives CDR1 SGHDT, CDR2 YYEEEE. CDR3 nucleotides: TGTGCCAGCGGATGGCAGGGAGGCTACGAGCAGTACTTC. Encoded protein: CASGWQGGYEQYF.

The chain combines TRBV29-1 with TRBJ1-1, with TRBD1 matching 10 bases. V lost 6 bases, J lost 7 bases, and 5 bases stayed unmatched. CDR1 is SQVTM, CDR2 ANQGSEA, per germline. This CDR3 is 12 amino acids long. The CDR3 DNA reads as TGCAGCGTCGACAGGGGGCGGAGTGAAGCTTTCTTT. It codes for CSVDRGRSEAFF.

The chain uses TRBV6-5 and TRBJ2-1; 8 bases fit TRBD2. Trimming cost V 2 bases and J 5 bases; bases outside gene matches: 8. The CDR3 spans 16 residues. CDR1 MNHEY and CDR2 SVGAGI come from the germline V gene. The CDR3 nucleotides are TGTGCCAGCAGTTACCCACGGGGGGGCCGAAACAATGAGCAGTTCTTC. It translates to CASSYPRGGRNNEQFF.